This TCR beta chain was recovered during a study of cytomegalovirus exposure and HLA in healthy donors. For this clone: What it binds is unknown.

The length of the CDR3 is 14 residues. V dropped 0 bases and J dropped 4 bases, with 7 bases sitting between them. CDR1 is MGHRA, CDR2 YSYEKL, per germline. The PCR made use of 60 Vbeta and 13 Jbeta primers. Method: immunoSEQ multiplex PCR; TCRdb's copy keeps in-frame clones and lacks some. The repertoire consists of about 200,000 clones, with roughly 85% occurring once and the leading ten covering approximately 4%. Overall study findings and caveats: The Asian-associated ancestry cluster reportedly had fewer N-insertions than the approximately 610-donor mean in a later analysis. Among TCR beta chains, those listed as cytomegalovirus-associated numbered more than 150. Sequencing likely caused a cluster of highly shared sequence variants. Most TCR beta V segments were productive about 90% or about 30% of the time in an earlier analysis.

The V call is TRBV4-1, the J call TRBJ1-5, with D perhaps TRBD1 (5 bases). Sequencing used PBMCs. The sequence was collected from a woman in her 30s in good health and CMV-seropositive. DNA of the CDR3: TGCGCCAGCAGCCAAGATTCAGGGAATCAGCCCCAGCATTTT. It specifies CASSQDSGNQPQHF.